These T cell receptor beta chains were read from a single sample in a study of blood T cell repertoires in COVID-19. Clones were read by immunoSEQ multiplex PCR, and TCRdb kept only the in-frame ones, dropping some. The sample carries about 180,000 clones, roughly four fifths recorded once. Sequencing used peripheral blood. Every receptor here comes from a woman in her 70s with COVID-19, enrolled during active disease. The CDR3 runs from the conserved cysteine through the conserved F or W. The D gene is left open where the match is weak. A row's size may be missing; if present it is once, few, many or a size class.

size: few; D: NA; V: TRBV5-6; J: TRBJ1-5; CDR3: CASRYGTSTNQPQHF; DNA: TGTGCCAGCAGATATGGGACATCCACCAATCAGCCCCAGCATTTT
size: NA; D: NA; V: TRBV14; J: TRBJ1-3; CDR3: CASSQVKGNGNTIYF; DNA: TGTGCCAGCAGCCAAGTGAAGGGGAACGGAAACACCATATATTTT
size: NA; D: NA; V: TRBV7-8; J: TRBJ2-1; CDR3: CASSQNLVEQFF; DNA: TGTGCCAGCAGCCAAAATTTAGTAGAGCAGTTCTTC
size: NA; D: TRBD1; V: TRBV28; J: TRBJ1-2; CDR3: CASTRGRGFYGYTF; DNA: TGTGCCAGCACCCGAGGCAGGGGGTTTTATGGCTACACCTTC
size: NA; D: TRBD1; V: TRBV18; J: TRBJ1-1; CDR3: CASSPRPGTDNTEAFF; DNA: TGTGCCAGCTCACCACGGCCCGGGACAGATAACACTGAAGCTTTCTTT
size: NA; D: TRBD1; V: TRBV5-1; J: TRBJ1-1; CDR3: CASSLGGTGFGEAFF; DNA: TGCGCCAGCAGCTTGGGAGGGACAGGGTTTGGTGAAGCTTTCTTT
size: NA; D: NA; V: TRBV9; J: TRBJ1-3; CDR3: CASSVVGGQNSGNTIYF; DNA: TGTGCCAGCAGCGTAGTAGGAGGACAGAACTCTGGAAACACCATATATTTT
size: NA; D: NA; V: TRBV19; J: TRBJ2-1; CDR3: CASSIAGTSSSYNEQFF; DNA: TGTGCCAGTAGTATAGCCGGGACTTCGAGCTCCTACAATGAGCAGTTCTTC
size: NA; D: TRBD1; V: TRBV5-1; J: TRBJ1-5; CDR3: CASSPGQAGQPQHF; DNA: TGCGCCAGCAGCCCGGGACAGGCGGGTCAGCCCCAGCATTTT
size: few; D: TRBD2; V: TRBV28; J: TRBJ2-5; CDR3: CASRAGTSGSRQETQYF; DNA: TGTGCCAGCAGGGCCGGGACTAGCGGGAGTAGGCAAGAGACCCAGTACTTC
size: once; D: TRBD1; V: TRBV7-2; J: TRBJ1-2; CDR3: CASSLAGQVDGYTF; DNA: TGTGCCAGCAGCTTAGCGGGACAGGTGGATGGCTACACCTTC
size: few; D: NA; V: TRBV19; J: TRBJ1-1; CDR3: CASKTPVNTEAFF; DNA: TGTGCCAGTAAAACCCCAGTGAACACTGAAGCTTTCTTT
size: NA; D: NA; V: TRBV5-1; J: TRBJ2-2; CDR3: CASSLSSGFNTGELFF; DNA: TGCGCCAGCAGCTTGAGTTCCGGGTTTAACACCGGGGAGCTGTTTTTT
size: NA; D: TRBD2; V: TRBV19; J: TRBJ2-3; CDR3: CASSIGLARGTDTQYF; DNA: TGTGCCAGTAGTATTGGACTAGCTCGAGGGACAGATACGCAGTATTTT
size: NA; D: TRBD1; V: TRBV2; J: TRBJ2-7; CDR3: CASSETTVGTGQYEQYF; DNA: TGTGCCAGCAGTGAAACCACAGTGGGGACAGGGCAATACGAGCAGTACTTC
size: few; D: NA; V: TRBV2; J: TRBJ1-1; CDR3: CASSPTVNTEAFF; DNA: TGTGCCAGCAGTCCGACAGTGAACACTGAAGCTTTCTTT
size: NA; D: NA; V: TRBV27; J: TRBJ1-5; CDR3: CASSFSGSNQPQHF; DNA: TGTGCCAGCAGTTTCTCGGGGAGCAATCAGCCCCAGCATTTT
size: NA; D: TRBD2; V: TRBV30; J: TRBJ2-7; CDR3: CAWCREGCYEQYF; DNA: TGTGCCTGGTGCCGGGAGGGTTGCTACGAGCAGTACTTC
size: NA; D: TRBD2; V: TRBV7-2; J: TRBJ2-1; CDR3: CASSLGRLAGYYNEQFF; DNA: TGTGCCAGCAGCTTAGGAAGACTAGCGGGCTACTACAATGAGCAGTTCTTC
size: NA; D: TRBD1; V: TRBV24-1; J: TRBJ2-5; CDR3: CATSDPGQGEETQYF; DNA: TGTGCCACCAGTGATCCCGGACAGGGAGAAGAGACCCAGTACTTC
size: few; D: NA; V: TRBV6-5; J: TRBJ2-2; CDR3: CARTRLGGNTGELFF; DNA: TGTGCCAGAACGAGGTTGGGGGGAAACACCGGGGAGCTGTTTTTT
size: NA; D: TRBD2; V: TRBV20-1; J: TRBJ2-2; CDR3: CSASMREGTGELFF; DNA: TGCAGTGCTAGTATGCGGGAGGGCACCGGGGAGCTGTTTTTT
size: NA; D: TRBD1; V: TRBV19; J: TRBJ2-6; CDR3: CATQSGTGFSGANVLTF; DNA: TGTGCCACTCAATCCGGGACAGGGTTCTCTGGGGCCAACGTCCTGACTTTC
size: NA; D: NA; V: TRBV27; J: TRBJ1-5; CDR3: CASSFRQGNQPQHF; DNA: TGTGCCAGCAGTTTTCGGCAGGGCAATCAGCCCCAGCATTTT
size: NA; D: TRBD2; V: TRBV5-6; J: TRBJ2-7; CDR3: CASSVTLGLEIF; DNA: TGTGCCAGCAGCGTGACCCTGGGACTAGAAATATTC
size: NA; D: TRBD2; V: TRBV27; J: TRBJ2-3; CDR3: CASGASGSTDTQYF; DNA: TGTGCCAGTGGGGCTAGCGGTAGCACAGATACGCAGTATTTT
size: once; D: NA; V: TRBV6-5; J: TRBJ1-1; CDR3: CASSVTGSPEAFF; DNA: TGTGCCAGCAGCGTTACAGGGTCCCCTGAAGCTTTCTTT
size: NA; D: TRBD2; V: TRBV19; J: TRBJ2-7; CDR3: CASTSRLAGGYEQYF; DNA: TGTGCCAGTACTTCTAGACTAGCGGGAGGCTACGAGCAGTACTTC
size: NA; D: NA; V: TRBV7-2; J: TRBJ2-5; CDR3: CASSLGQSYETQYF; DNA: TGTGCCAGCAGCTTAGGGCAATCTTACGAGACCCAGTACTTC
size: NA; D: TRBD2; V: TRBV28; J: TRBJ2-7; CDR3: CASRSGSGSGSYEQYF; DNA: TGTGCCAGCAGGTCCGGTAGCGGGAGCGGGTCCTACGAGCAGTACTTC
size: NA; D: NA; V: TRBV6-5; J: TRBJ1-4; CDR3: CASSPTPYEKLFF; DNA: TGTGCCAGCAGTCCTACCCCCTATGAAAAACTGTTTTTT
size: NA; D: NA; V: TRBV2; J: TRBJ2-1; CDR3: CASSEATGSSYNEQFF; DNA: TGTGCCAGCAGTGAAGCAACAGGAAGCTCCTACAATGAGCAGTTCTTC
size: NA; D: NA; V: TRBV7-2; J: TRBJ2-2; CDR3: CASSLAWGRNTGELFF; DNA: TGTGCCAGCAGCTTAGCTTGGGGGCGGAACACCGGGGAGCTGTTTTTT
size: NA; D: NA; V: TRBV14; J: TRBJ2-7; CDR3: CASSQDNAYEQYF; DNA: TGTGCCAGCAGCCAGGACAATGCCTACGAGCAGTACTTC
size: few; D: TRBD2; V: TRBV14; J: TRBJ2-7; CDR3: CASSQREGRYEQYF; DNA: TGTGCCAGCAGCCAGCGGGAGGGCCGGTACGAGCAGTACTTC
size: NA; D: NA; V: TRBV11-1; J: TRBJ2-2; CDR3: CASSFRTVIASGELFF; DNA: TGTGCCAGCAGCTTTCGGACTGTAATTGCATCCGGGGAGCTGTTTTTT
size: NA; D: TRBD1; V: TRBV5-1; J: TRBJ2-5; CDR3: CASSLENRGRGETQYF; DNA: TGCGCCAGCAGCTTGGAGAACAGGGGGCGGGGAGAGACCCAGTACTTC
size: NA; D: TRBD1; V: TRBV4-1; J: TRBJ2-5; CDR3: CASSRDRGAETQYF; DNA: TGCGCCAGCAGCCGGGACAGGGGTGCGGAGACCCAGTACTTC
size: NA; D: TRBD1; V: TRBV24-1; J: TRBJ2-3; CDR3: CATSEGRRTGSTDTQYF; DNA: TGTGCCACCAGTGAAGGGCGGCGGACAGGGTCCACAGATACGCAGTATTTT
size: NA; D: NA; V: TRBV4-1; J: TRBJ1-1; CDR3: CASSHGQHTEAFF; DNA: TGCGCCAGCAGCCACGGACAGCACACTGAAGCTTTCTTT
size: NA; D: NA; V: TRBV27; J: TRBJ1-5; CDR3: CASSFSRVSNQPQHF; DNA: TGTGCCAGCAGTTTCTCTCGGGTTAGCAATCAGCCCCAGCATTTT
size: NA; D: NA; V: TRBV6-5; J: TRBJ1-1; CDR3: CASIEGTEAFF; DNA: TGTGCCAGCATCGAGGGAACTGAAGCTTTCTTT
size: once; D: NA; V: TRBV12-5; J: TRBJ2-4; CDR3: CASGLSAVLAKNIQYF; DNA: TGTGCTAGTGGTTTATCAGCGGTACTAGCCAAAAACATTCAGTACTTC
size: few; D: NA; V: TRBV12-1; J: TRBJ1-3; CDR3: CASSFETEKSSVGNTIYF; DNA: TGTGCCAGCAGCTTTGAGACAGAAAAGAGCTCTGTTGGAAACACCATATATTTT
size: NA; D: NA; V: TRBV5-1; J: TRBJ1-6; CDR3: CASSVSGSYNSPLHF; DNA: TGCGCCAGCAGCGTGTCAGGCTCCTATAATTCACCCCTCCACTTT
size: NA; D: TRBD1; V: TRBV18; J: TRBJ1-5; CDR3: CASSAGIGRGLHF; DNA: TGTGCCAGCTCAGCCGGGATTGGAAGGGGGCTGCATTTT
size: NA; D: NA; V: TRBV2; J: TRBJ1-1; CDR3: CASRVKGGTEAFF; DNA: TGTGCCAGCAGGGTTAAGGGAGGCACTGAAGCTTTCTTT
size: once; D: NA; V: TRBV7-9; J: TRBJ1-2; CDR3: CASSLGAGADYGYTF; DNA: TGTGCCAGCAGCTTAGGGGCAGGGGCGGACTATGGCTACACCTTC
size: NA; D: NA; V: TRBV24-1; J: TRBJ2-1; CDR3: CATSTTGSYNEQFF; DNA: TGTGCCACCAGTACGACAGGCTCCTACAATGAGCAGTTCTTC
size: NA; D: NA; V: TRBV7-5; J: TRBJ2-7; CDR3: CARSLGNGVEESYEQYF; DNA: TGTGCCAGAAGCTTGGGTAACGGGGTTGAGGAATCCTACGAGCAGTACTTC
size: NA; D: NA; V: TRBV7-2; J: TRBJ2-2; CDR3: CAIHVDTLNTGELFF; DNA: TGTGCCATCCATGTTGACACCTTGAACACCGGGGAGCTGTTTTTT
size: NA; D: NA; V: TRBV6-5; J: TRBJ1-6; CDR3: CASSYSRGHSPLHF; DNA: TGTGCCAGCAGTTACTCTCGAGGTCATTCACCCCTCCACTTT
size: NA; D: NA; V: TRBV11-2; J: TRBJ2-1; CDR3: CASSSASVSANEQFF; DNA: TGTGCCAGCAGCTCAGCTAGCGTTTCGGCCAATGAGCAGTTCTTC